This T cell receptor (beta chain) is from a study of T cells in Graves' hyperthyroidism and ophthalmopathy. The sample holds a few counts of this clonotype. Its antigen is unidentified. Diagnoses were made from clinical symptoms, serum measures (thyroxine and TRAb), thyroid ultrasound and orbital computed tomography. CDR3 length: 15 amino acids. V shed 5 bases and J 5 bases; nucleotides not matched to a gene: 11. In germline, CDR1 is MGHDK, CDR2 SYGVNS. RNA transcripts provided the source from which TCR beta CDR3 regions were amplified. Initially, a first-round RT-PCR of the TCR CDR3 employed the HTBI primer set. TCRdb called the multiplex PCR reads again in MiXCR, with one record for every CDR3 protein. The sample carries about 400,000 distinct CDR3 sequences, around a sixth recorded once. Study-wide points: Ophthalmopathy, as predicted by the model, came a median roughly 6.5 months after the prediction.

Sequencing was done on a sample of blood. The clonotype was recovered from a woman between 18 and 29 years old with Graves' hyperthyroidism. V usage is TRBV25-1 and J usage is TRBJ2-5, with TRBD1 matching over 7 bases. The CDR3: CASSPLTGALETQYF. The CDR3 nucleotides are TGTGCCAGCAGTCCTCTTACAGGGGCTCTGGAGACCCAGTACTTC.